A single sample is the source of the 32 T cell receptor beta chains below, sequenced in a study of T cells in Graves' hyperthyroidism and ophthalmopathy. Amplified TCR beta CDR3 regions came from RNA transcripts. Researchers ran a first-round RT-PCR on the TCR CDR3 using the HTBI primer set. TCRdb redid the calling of the multiplex PCR reads with MiXCR, one entry per CDR3 protein. The sample yields approximately 380,000 distinct CDR3 sequences, over 15% seen once. What was sequenced was blood. The receptors were gathered from a woman between 18 and 29 years old with Graves' hyperthyroidism.

This clonotype was recorded a few times. The gene calls are TRBV7-9 and TRBJ2-4, with D perhaps TRBD2 (6 bases). This CDR3 is 16 amino acids long. Looked up from germline, CDR1 is SEHNR and CDR2 is FQNEAQ (reference sequence). V lost 6 bases and J lost 0, with 15 bases in between. The CDR3 DNA is TGTGCCAGCAGTCATACCGGGACTCCAGCCAAAAACATTCAGTACTTC. It encodes CASSHTGTPAKNIQYF.

In its sample, this clonotype was seen many times. The chain is built from TRBV5-1 and TRBJ1-2, with 10 bases matching TRBD1. The trim removed 3 bases at V and 8 bases at J, leaving 4 bases unmatched. The CDR3 is 13 residues long. Looked up from germline, CDR1 is SGHRS and CDR2 is YFSETQ. CDR3 in amino acids: CASSSGQGQGYTF. The CDR3 DNA is TGCGCCAGCAGCTCGGGACAGGGGCAAGGCTACACCTTC.

This clonotype was seen repeatedly, ten times or more. The chain is built from TRBV11-2 and TRBJ2-7; 14 bases line up with TRBD2. The trim removed 5 bases at V and 5 bases at J, leaving 8 bases unmatched. CDR1 is SGHAT, CDR2 FQNNGV, per germline. The CDR3 contains 16 residues. The CDR3 DNA follows: TGTGCCAGCAGCGACCTATGGACTAGCGGGGGGCACGAGCAGTACTTC. Translating gives CASSDLWTSGGHEQYF.

The sample holds a few counts of this clonotype. The rearrangement links TRBV20-1 to TRBJ1-1, with TRBD1 identical over 11 bases. The CDR3 consists of 13 residues. In germline, CDR1 is DFQATT, CDR2 SNEGSKA (reference sequence). The CDR3 DNA reads TGCACTCCAACCGGGACAGGGGGCACTGAAGCTTTCTTT. Translated, it gives CTPTGTGGTEAFF.

The sample holds many counts of this clonotype. The chain links TRBV7-9 to TRBJ2-5; D call uncertain. The CDR3 covers 13 residues. V shed 3 bases and J shed 5 bases, with 10 bases lying between them. Germline values: CDR1 SEHNR, CDR2 FQNEAQ (reference sequence). This chain's CDR3 is CASSFRSWETQYF. CDR3 DNA: TGTGCCAGCAGCTTCCGAAGTTGGGAGACCCAGTACTTC.

V is TRBV25-1 and J is TRBJ2-7, with 7 nucleotides matching TRBD2. CDR1 is MGHDK and CDR2 is SYGVNS in the germline V gene. Losses at the gene ends were 6 bases for V and 3 bases for J; bases not matched to a gene: 11. The CDR3 sequence is 15 residues long. In DNA form, the CDR3 reads TGTGCCAGCAGGGGGGACTCGTGGGGGGGCTACGAGCAGTACTTC. Protein: CASRGDSWGGYEQYF.

This clonotype turned up a few times. The chain uses TRBV30 and TRBJ1-2; 8 nucleotides align to TRBD1. There are 14 residues in the CDR3. Germline lookup yields CDR1 GTSNPN and CDR2 SVGIG (reference sequence). V gave up 0 bases and J gave up 5 bases; unmatched junction bases: 5. CDR3 region: CAWSVTGGGYGYTF. The DNA for the CDR3 is TGTGCCTGGAGTGTTACAGGGGGAGGTTATGGCTACACCTTC. The full variable domain, its missing parts supplied by reference TRBV30 and TRBJ1-2, is SQTIHQWPATLVQPVGSPLSLECTVEGTSNPNLYWYRQAAGRGLQLLFYSVGIGQISSEVPQNLSASRPQDRQFILSSKKLLLSDSGFYLCAWSVTGGGYGYTFGSGTRLTVV.

This clonotype was counted many times. The V and J genes are TRBV11-2 and TRBJ2-3; D remains ambiguous. V dropped 0 bases and J dropped 2 bases, with 6 bases sitting between them. Per the germline V gene, CDR1 is SGHAT and CDR2 is FQNNGV. The CDR3 contains 14 residues. The CDR3 DNA reads TGTGCCAGCAGCTTAGATGGAGTCACAGATACGCAGTATTTT. Amino acid sequence: CASSLDGVTDTQYF.

In its sample, this clonotype was seen many times. V gene TRBV10-3 combines with J gene TRBJ1-2; possible D gene TRBD1, 5 bases. Trimming shortened V by 0 bases and J by 4 bases, and 12 bases separated the two germline ends. In germline, CDR1 is ENHRY, CDR2 SYGVKD. This CDR3 is 15 amino acids long. The CDR3 nucleotides are TGTGCCATCAGTGAGTCCCAGCGGACACTCTATGGCTACACCTTC. Translated: CAISESQRTLYGYTF.

This clonotype was seen more than once but under ten times. The genes are TRBV3-1 and TRBJ1-5; maybe TRBD1 (5 bases). The V end lost 0 bases, the J end lost 6 bases, and 18 bases lay between the germline ends. The CDR3 totals 17 residues. Germline CDR1 LGHDT, CDR2 YNNKEL (reference sequence). The CDR3 DNA reads as TGTGCCAGCAGCCAAGAGAGGCCTGGGCAGGGCGGTCAGCCCCAGCATTTT. This gives the protein CASSQERPGQGGQPQHF.

The V call is TRBV4-2, the J call TRBJ1-1, with a weak D call TRBD1 (5 bases). The V end lost 4 bases, the J end lost 1 base, and 28 bases lay between the germline ends. The length of the CDR3 is 20 residues. CDR1 LGHNA and CDR2 YNFKEQ come from the germline V gene. The CDR3 protein is CASSPTLRWAAVRGNTEAFF. CDR3 bases: TGTGCCAGCAGCCCCACTCTCAGGTGGGCGGCGGTGAGGGGGAACACTGAAGCTTTCTTT.

This clonotype was found many times. The CDR3: CATSDSTWLAGAFQETQYF. In DNA form, the CDR3 reads TGTGCCACCAGTGATAGCACCTGGCTAGCGGGAGCCTTCCAAGAGACCCAGTACTTC. The chain is built from TRBV24-1 and TRBJ2-5; 10 bases align to TRBD2. With V trimmed by 3 bases and J by 1 base, 13 bases remained unmatched. The V gene's germline CDR1 is KGHDR and CDR2 SFDVKD. The CDR3 is made up of 19 amino acids.

In this sample, this clonotype turned up many times. CDR3 amino acids: CASSELAGVPNTGELFF. The DNA for the CDR3 is TGTGCCAGCAGTGAACTGGCGGGGGTTCCGAACACCGGGGAGCTGTTTTTT. V and J are TRBV6-1 and TRBJ2-2, with TRBD2 matching over 7 bases. Trimming took 2 bases from V and 0 from J; bases not matched to a gene: 6. This CDR3 comprises 17 residues. CDR1 and CDR2 from the germline V gene are MNHNS and SASEGT.

This clonotype has at least ten counts. The genes are TRBV25-1 and TRBJ1-2; tentative D call: TRBD1 (5 bases). V lost 0 bases, J lost 7 bases, and 18 bases lay in between. The CDR3 consists of 16 residues. Germline V gene lookup returns CDR1 MGHDK and CDR2 SYGVNS. This CDR3 reads CASSEYSRGGRSGYTF. For the CDR3, the DNA is TGTGCCAGCAGTGAATATTCAAGGGGAGGGAGAAGTGGCTACACCTTC.

This clonotype occurred many times. The chain uses TRBV3-1 and TRBJ1-3; D remains ambiguous. The germline V gene has CDR1 LGHDT and CDR2 YNNKEL (reference sequence). This CDR3 has 15 amino acids. V gave up 0 bases and J gave up 1 base, with 7 bases separating them. The CDR3 DNA reads TGTGCCAGCAGCCAAGAGGGAGAGTCTGGAAACACCATATATTTT. This codes for CASSQEGESGNTIYF.

Only a few counts were recorded for this clonotype. The chain has TRBV20-1 and TRBJ1-1, with D maybe TRBD1 (5 bases). Germline V gene sequence: CDR1 DFQATT, CDR2 SNEGSKA (reference sequence). The CDR3 totals 15 residues. The V end was cut by 0 bases, the J end by 3 bases, with 14 bases between. This CDR3 reads CSARDGAASDTEAFF. Written as DNA, the CDR3 is TGCAGTGCTAGAGACGGGGCGGCTTCTGACACTGAAGCTTTCTTT.

This chain uses TRBV5-1 with TRBJ1-1, with TRBD1 identical over 7 bases. CDR1 is SGHRS and CDR2 is YFSETQ in the germline V gene. There are 14 residues in the CDR3. After removal of 3 bases from V and 5 bases from J, the junction contained 7 bases not matched to a gene. The CDR3 nucleotides read TGCGCCAGCAGCTCGGGGACAGTTGGGACTGAAGCTTTCTTT. Translation gives CASSSGTVGTEAFF. The variable domain in full, completed from reference TRBV5-1 and TRBJ1-1, reads KAGVTQTPRYLIKTRGQQVTLSCSPISGHRSVSWYQQTPGQGLQFLFEYFSETQRNKGNFPGRFSGRQFSNSRSEMNVSTLELGDSALYLCASSSGTVGTEAFFGQGTRLTVV.

This clonotype was observed a few times. The chain employs TRBV5-1 and TRBJ1-2; 8 nucleotides agree with TRBD1. The CDR3 runs 14 residues. Per germline, CDR1 SGHRS and CDR2 YFSETQ. V dropped 4 bases and J dropped 4; count of bases not matched to a gene: 6. In nucleotides, the CDR3 is TGCGCCAGCAGCCAGGGACAGGACCTCTATGGCTACACCTTC. Translating gives CASSQGQDLYGYTF.

About this clonotype itself: This CDR3 is missing its conserved last phenylalanine or tryptophan, likely due to a read error. The rearrangement links TRBV11-2 to TRBJ1-1; perhaps TRBD1 as D (6 bases). CDR1 and CDR2 (germline): SGHAT, FQNNGV. With 0 bases removed from V and 5 bases from J, the gap between germline ends came to 10 bases. The CDR3 extends over 14 amino acids. The chain's CDR3 is CASSLEGARTEAFL. The CDR3 nucleotides read TGTGCCAGCAGCTTAGAGGGGGCGCGAACTGAAGCTTTCTTG.

This clonotype was counted between two and nine times. The chain combines TRBV2 with TRBJ2-4; TRBD1 matches at 8 bases. After removal of 6 bases from V and 1 base from J, the junction contained 8 bases not matched to a gene. Germline V gives CDR1 SNHLY, CDR2 FYNNEI. The CDR3 sequence is 16 residues long. The CDR3 loop reads CASSRCRGPAKNIQYF. Written as DNA, the CDR3 is TGTGCCAGCAGCCGATGCAGGGGGCCGGCCAAAAACATTCAGTACTTC.

In the case of this clonotype: This likely comes from a read error, as the CDR3 has no conserved phenylalanine or tryptophan at its end. The chain uses TRBV10-1 and TRBJ2-7, with 7 bases that match TRBD1. CDR3 length: 14 residues. Trimming took 5 bases from V and 3 from J; bases not matched to a gene: 7. Germline CDR1 reads WNHNN; CDR2 reads SYGVQD (reference sequence). DNA for the CDR3: TGCGCCAGCAGTAATACAGGGGATTTCTACGAGCAGTACTAC. As protein: CASSNTGDFYEQYY.

This clonotype has ten or more counts. The rearrangement links TRBV3-1 to TRBJ1-2; D ambiguous. The germline CDR1 and CDR2 sequences are LGHDT and YNNKEL (reference sequence). The CDR3 covers 13 residues. Trimming left V 0 bases short and J 10 bases short, with 12 bases between. This chain's CDR3 is CASSQDPQTDYTF. CDR3 nucleotides: TGTGCCAGCAGCCAAGATCCCCAAACGGACTACACCTTC.

The CDR3 nucleotides read TGTGCCAGCAGCCCCAGGGTGGCTAACTATGGCTACACCTTC. It specifies CASSPRVANYGYTF. The rearrangement links TRBV9 to TRBJ1-2, with a possible D match to TRBD1 (5 bases). The length of the CDR3 is 14 residues. Trimming left V 4 bases short and J 0 bases short, with 10 bases between. Germline CDR1 reads SGDLS; CDR2 reads YYNGEE.

This clonotype has at least ten counts. The chain joins TRBV2 to TRBJ1-1; D is undetermined. The CDR3 sequence is 13 residues long. V lost 7 bases to trimming and J lost 0 bases, with 9 bases between them. Germline loops: CDR1 SNHLY, CDR2 FYNNEI. CDR3 DNA: TGTGCCAGCACACAGACCATGAACACTGAAGCTTTCTTT. It is translated as CASTQTMNTEAFF.

This clonotype was found many times. The chain uses TRBV7-9 and TRBJ1-2, with 7 bases fitting TRBD1. Trimming cost V 5 bases and J 6 bases; bases outside gene matches: 3. The CDR3 contains 12 residues. Germline V lookup: CDR1 SEHNR, CDR2 FQNEAQ (reference sequence). The CDR3 DNA is TGTGCCAGCAGCGCGACAGGGAATGGCTACACCTTC. Encoded protein: CASSATGNGYTF.

The CDR3 region has the DNA TGCAGTGCTAGAGTATGGCCAGGAGAATTTACTAACTATGGCTACACCTTC. Protein sequence: CSARVWPGEFTNYGYTF. J is TRBJ1-2 and V is TRBV20-1; D uncertain. The CDR3 has 17 amino acids. Per the germline V gene, CDR1 is DFQATT and CDR2 is SNEGSKA (reference sequence). V lost 1 base, J lost 0 bases, and 18 bases lay in between.

This chain links TRBV4-1 with TRBJ2-2; TRBD2 matches 9 bases. Trimming cost V 2 bases and J 7 bases; bases outside gene matches: 5. Per germline, CDR1 MGHRA and CDR2 YSYEKL. The CDR3 has 15 residues. The CDR3 DNA is TGCGCCAGCAGCCAAAGCGGGGGGATCGGCGGGGAGCTGTTTTTT. Translation gives CASSQSGGIGGELFF.

In this sample, this clonotype turned up many times. The chain is built from TRBV6-5 and TRBJ2-7; possibly TRBD1 for D (6 bases). The CDR3 is made up of 14 amino acids. Trimming shortened V by 4 bases and J by 1 base, and 11 bases separated the two germline ends. The V gene's germline CDR1 is MNHEY and CDR2 SVGAGI. CDR3 in DNA: TGTGCCAGCAGTTTGGCAGGGGAATCCTACGAGCAGTACTTC. This codes for CASSLAGESYEQYF.

On this clonotype: A read error may be the cause here, since a much bigger clone is one base away. The chain uses TRBV14 and TRBJ1-5, with D unresolved. Per germline, CDR1 SGHDN and CDR2 FVKESK. The CDR3 spans 13 residues. The CDR3, as DNA: TGTGCCAGCAGCCAAGGCGTAATGCAGCCCCTGCATTTT. Translating it yields CASSQGVMQPLHF.

This clonotype has a count of ten or more. The rearrangement joins TRBV15 to TRBJ2-5, with D perhaps assigned TRBD1 or TRBD2 (5 bases each). Germline assignment: CDR1 LNHNV and CDR2 YYDKDF (reference sequence). V lost 1 base to trimming and J lost 3 bases, with 9 bases between them. This CDR3 region has 14 residues. DNA of the CDR3: TGTGCCACCAGCAGAGGGAGAGGGGAAGAGACCCAGTACTTC. Its translation: CATSRGRGEETQYF. The whole variable domain, remainder taken from reference TRBV15 and TRBJ2-5, is DAMVIQNPRYQVTQFGKPVTLSCSQTLNHNVMYWYQQKSSQAPKLLFHYYDKDFNNEADTPDNFQSRRPNTSFCFLDIRSPGLGDTAMYLCATSRGRGEETQYFGPGTRLLVL.

This chain joins TRBV6-1 and TRBJ2-3; D gene unclear. From germline, CDR1 is MNHNS and CDR2 SASEGT. This CDR3 spans 13 amino acids. The ends were cut back, 5 bases at V and 5 bases at J, with 11 bases in the middle. CDR3 bases: TGTGCCAGCAGTCCCCGGGTGGTAGATACGCAGTATTTT. Translation: CASSPRVVDTQYF.

This clonotype appeared a few times. The chain carries TRBV29-1 and TRBJ2-2, with D tentatively TRBD1 (5 bases). Looked up from germline, CDR1 is SQVTM and CDR2 is ANQGSEA. Trimming shortened V by 2 bases and J by 4 bases, and 8 bases separated the two germline ends. The CDR3 totals 13 residues. The CDR3 DNA is TGCAGCGTTGAACAGGGTGCCACCGGGGAGCTGTTTTTT. As protein: CSVEQGATGELFF.